The present T cell receptor beta chain was sequenced within a study of T cell changes during pregnancy in multiple sclerosis. The CDR3 is 13 residues long. V lost 7 bases and J lost 7, with 13 bases in between. Germline values: CDR1 MDHEN, CDR2 SYDVKM. Some clones are missing from TCRdb's copy, which holds only in-frame ones; the method was immunoSEQ multiplex PCR. The data show about 43,000 clones, approximately 91% seen once. This TCR was recovered from a female donor with multiple sclerosis, enrolled in a pregnancy study. The source material was PBMCs (not recorded whether the cells were cultured). The chain carries TRBV28 and TRBJ2-2; possible D gene TRBD1, 6 bases. The CDR3 nucleotides read TGTGCCAGCAAATTACAGGGTGGCGGGGAGCTGTTTTTT. This codes for CASKLQGGGELFF.